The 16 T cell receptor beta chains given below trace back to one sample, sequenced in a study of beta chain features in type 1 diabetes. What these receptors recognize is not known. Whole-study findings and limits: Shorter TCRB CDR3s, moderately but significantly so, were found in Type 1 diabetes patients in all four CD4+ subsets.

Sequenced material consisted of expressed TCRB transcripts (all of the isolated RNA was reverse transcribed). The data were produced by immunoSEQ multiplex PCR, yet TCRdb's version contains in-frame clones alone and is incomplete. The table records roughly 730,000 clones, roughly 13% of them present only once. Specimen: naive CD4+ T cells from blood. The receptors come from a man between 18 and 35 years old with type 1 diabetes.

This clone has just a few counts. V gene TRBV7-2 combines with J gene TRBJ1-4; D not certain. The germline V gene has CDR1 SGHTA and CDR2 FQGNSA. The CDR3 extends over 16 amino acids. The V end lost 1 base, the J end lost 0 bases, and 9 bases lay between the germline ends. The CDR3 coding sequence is TGTGCCAGCAGCTTAGTTGCGGGATCAACTAATGAAAAACTGTTTTTT. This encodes CASSLVAGSTNEKLFF.

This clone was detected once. CDR3 sequence reads: CTSSQYVVAGPSGNTIYF. The CDR3 DNA follows: TGCACCAGCAGCCAATACGTCGTGGCAGGACCCTCTGGAAACACCATATATTTT. The chain couples TRBV1 to TRBJ1-3. TRBV1 is flagged as a pseudogene. This CDR3 is 18 amino acids long.

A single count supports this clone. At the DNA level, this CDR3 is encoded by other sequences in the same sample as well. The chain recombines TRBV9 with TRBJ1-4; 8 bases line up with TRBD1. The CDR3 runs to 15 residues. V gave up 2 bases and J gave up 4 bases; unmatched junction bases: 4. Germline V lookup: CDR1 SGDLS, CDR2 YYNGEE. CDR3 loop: CASSVGTGGNEKLFF. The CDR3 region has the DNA TGTGCCAGCAGCGTGGGAACAGGGGGTAATGAAAAACTGTTTTTT.

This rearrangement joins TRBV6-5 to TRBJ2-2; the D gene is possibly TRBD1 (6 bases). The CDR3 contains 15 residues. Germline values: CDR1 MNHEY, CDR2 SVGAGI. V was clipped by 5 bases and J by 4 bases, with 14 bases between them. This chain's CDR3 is CASSTFGQSTGELFF. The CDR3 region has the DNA TGTGCCAGCAGTACCTTTGGACAGTCCACCGGGGAGCTGTTTTTT.

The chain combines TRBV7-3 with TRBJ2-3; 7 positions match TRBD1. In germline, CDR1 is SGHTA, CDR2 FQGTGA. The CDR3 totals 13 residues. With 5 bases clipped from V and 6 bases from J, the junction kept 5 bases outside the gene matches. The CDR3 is CASSTTGVDTQYF. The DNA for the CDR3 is TGTGCCAGCAGCACTACAGGGGTCGATACGCAGTATTTT.

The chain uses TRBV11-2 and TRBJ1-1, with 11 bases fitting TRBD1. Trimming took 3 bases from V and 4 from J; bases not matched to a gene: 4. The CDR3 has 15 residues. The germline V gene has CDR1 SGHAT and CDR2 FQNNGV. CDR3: CASSFQGQGGTEAFF. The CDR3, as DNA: TGTGCCAGCAGCTTCCAGGGACAGGGGGGCACTGAAGCTTTCTTT.

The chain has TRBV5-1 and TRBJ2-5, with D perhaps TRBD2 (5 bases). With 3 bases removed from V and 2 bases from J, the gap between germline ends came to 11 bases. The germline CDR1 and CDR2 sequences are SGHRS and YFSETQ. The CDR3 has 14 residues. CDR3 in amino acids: CASSSPTGQETQYF. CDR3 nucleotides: TGCGCCAGCAGCTCTCCCACGGGGCAAGAGACCCAGTACTTC.

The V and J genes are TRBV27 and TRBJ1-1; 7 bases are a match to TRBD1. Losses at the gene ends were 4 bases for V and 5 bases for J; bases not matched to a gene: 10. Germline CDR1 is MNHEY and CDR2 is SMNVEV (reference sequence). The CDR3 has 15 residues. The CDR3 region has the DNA TGTGCCAGCAGTTACCCACAGGGGTTCGGGACTGAAGCTTTCTTT. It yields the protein CASSYPQGFGTEAFF.

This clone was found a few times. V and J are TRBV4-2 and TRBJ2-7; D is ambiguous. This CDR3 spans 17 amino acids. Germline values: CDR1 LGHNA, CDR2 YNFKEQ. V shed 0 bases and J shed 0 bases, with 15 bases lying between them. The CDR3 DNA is TGTGCCAGCAGCCAAGATGCGGCAGCCGAAGTCTCCTACGAGCAGTACTTC. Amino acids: CASSQDAAAEVSYEQYF.

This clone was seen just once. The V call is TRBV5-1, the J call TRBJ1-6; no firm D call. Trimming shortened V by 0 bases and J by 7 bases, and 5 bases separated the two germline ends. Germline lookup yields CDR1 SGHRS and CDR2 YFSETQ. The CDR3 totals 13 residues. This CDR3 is CASSLGPNSPLHF. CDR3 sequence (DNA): TGCGCCAGCAGCTTGGGACCGAATTCACCCCTCCACTTT.

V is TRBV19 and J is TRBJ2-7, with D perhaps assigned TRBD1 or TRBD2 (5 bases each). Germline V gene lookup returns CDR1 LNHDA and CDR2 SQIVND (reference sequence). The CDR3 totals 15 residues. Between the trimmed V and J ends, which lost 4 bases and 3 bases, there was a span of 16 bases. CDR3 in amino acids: CASSKRTGTNYEQYF. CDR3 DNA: TGTGCCAGTAGTAAAAGGACGGGGACGAACTACGAGCAGTACTTC.

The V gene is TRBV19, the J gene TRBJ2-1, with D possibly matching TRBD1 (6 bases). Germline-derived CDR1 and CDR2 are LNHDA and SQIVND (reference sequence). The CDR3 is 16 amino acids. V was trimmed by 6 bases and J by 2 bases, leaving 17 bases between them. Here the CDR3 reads CASRPRAGDTYNEQFF. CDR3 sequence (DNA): TGTGCCAGTAGACCCAGGGCAGGGGACACCTACAATGAGCAGTTCTTC. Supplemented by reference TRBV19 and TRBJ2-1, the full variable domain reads DGGITQSPKYLFRKEGQNVTLSCEQNLNHDAMYWYRQDPGQGLRLIYYSQIVNDFQKGDIAEGYSVSREKKESFPLTVTSAQKNPTAFYLCASRPRAGDTYNEQFFGPGTRLTVL.

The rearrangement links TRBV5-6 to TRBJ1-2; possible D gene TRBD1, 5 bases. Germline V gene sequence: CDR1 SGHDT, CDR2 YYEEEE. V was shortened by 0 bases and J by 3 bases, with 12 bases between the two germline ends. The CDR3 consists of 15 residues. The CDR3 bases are TGTGCCAGCAGCTTGGAAAGGGGTCCTCACTATGGCTACACCTTC. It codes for CASSLERGPHYGYTF.

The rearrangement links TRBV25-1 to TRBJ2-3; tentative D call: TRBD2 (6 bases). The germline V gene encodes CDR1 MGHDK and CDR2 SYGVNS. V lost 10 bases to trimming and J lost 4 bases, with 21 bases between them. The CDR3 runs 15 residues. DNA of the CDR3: TGTGCCACCGACCCTGGGCCTAGCGAATCAGATACGCAGTATTTT. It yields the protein CATDPGPSESDTQYF.

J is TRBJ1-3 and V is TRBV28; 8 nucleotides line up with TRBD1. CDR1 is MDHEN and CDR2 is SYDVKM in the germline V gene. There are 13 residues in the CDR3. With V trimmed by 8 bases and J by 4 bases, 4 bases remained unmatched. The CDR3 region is CASSTGAGNTIYF. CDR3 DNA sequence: TGTGCCAGCTCGACAGGGGCGGGAAACACCATATATTTT.

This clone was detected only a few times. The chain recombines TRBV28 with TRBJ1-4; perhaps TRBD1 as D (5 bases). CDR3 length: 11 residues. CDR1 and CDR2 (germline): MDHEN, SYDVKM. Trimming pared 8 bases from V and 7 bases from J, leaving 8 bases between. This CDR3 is CASGQGEKLFF. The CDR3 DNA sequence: TGTGCCAGCGGCCAGGGTGAAAAACTGTTTTTT.